A selection of T cell receptor beta chains follows, all from one sample in a study of shared clonotypes between healthy human individuals. The repertoire was sequenced with immunoSEQ multiplex PCR; TCRdb's copy has only in-frame clones and lacks some. The sample shows roughly 590,000 clones, roughly 96% of them seen only once. Sequencing used naive CD8+ T cells sorted from blood. All receptors derive from a woman in her 30s in good health. CDR3s include the opening cysteine and the closing phenylalanine or tryptophan. The order of the fields is V gene, J gene, clone size, D gene, CDR3 DNA, CDR3 protein. The D gene is left open where the match is weak. Some rows mark clone size as missing; the rest say once, few, many or name a class of expanded clone.

>TRBV7-2|TRBJ2-7|NA|NA
TGTGCCAGCAGCCCACCTAACAGGGTTAACTCCTACGAGCAGTACTTC
CASSPPNRVNSYEQYF
>TRBV7-9|TRBJ1-2|NA|NA
TGTGCCAGCAGCTTAGATTATCAGGTCGACTTAGGCTACACCTTC
CASSLDYQVDLGYTF
>TRBV14|TRBJ1-1|NA|NA
TGTGCCAGCAGCCAATGGTGGAAACCTACTTCTGAAGCTTTCTTT
CASSQWWKPTSEAFF
>TRBV19|TRBJ2-5|NA|TRBD2
TGTGCCAGTAGTATGGGGCGGGAGGGCCCTGAGACCCAGTACTTC
CASSMGREGPETQYF
>TRBV28|TRBJ1-1|NA|NA
TGTGCCAGCAGTTTCAGGGAGGGTACTGAAGCTTTCTTT
CASSFREGTEAFF
>TRBV27|TRBJ1-1|NA|TRBD1
TGTGCCAGCAGTCTGATCGGACAGGTGAACACTGAAGCTTTCTTT
CASSLIGQVNTEAFF
>TRBV4-1|TRBJ2-7|NA|TRBD1
TGCGCCAGCAGCCAGGGGACAGGGGCGAACTCCTACGAGCAGTACTTC
CASSQGTGANSYEQYF
>TRBV5-1|TRBJ2-1|NA|NA
TGCGCCAGCAGCTTTGAAAACACCTACAATGAGCAGTTCTTC
CASSFENTYNEQFF
>TRBV9|TRBJ2-7|NA|NA
TGTGCCAGCAGCGTAGGCGACAGCTACGAGCAGTACTTC
CASSVGDSYEQYF
>TRBV28|TRBJ2-7|NA|TRBD2
TGTGCCAGCAGCCCCCCGAGGGGCGGGAGGGTCTACGAGCAGTACTTC
CASSPPRGGRVYEQYF
>TRBV7-9|TRBJ1-2|NA|NA
TGTGCCAGCAGCTTGGGAGCTAACTATGGCTACACCTTC
CASSLGANYGYTF
>TRBV6-6|TRBJ1-5|NA|NA
TGTGCCAGCCCTCCAGGGCCCCAGCATTTT
CASPPGPQHF
>TRBV27|TRBJ2-3|NA|TRBD2
TGTGCCAGCACTATTAGCGGGGGAATAGATACGCAGTATTTT
CASTISGGIDTQYF
>TRBV28|TRBJ2-7|NA|NA
TGTGCCACCCGGGACATTTCTTACGAGCAGTACTTC
CATRDISYEQYF
>TRBV2|TRBJ1-2|NA|NA
TGTGCCAGCAGTGGGGGGGCAGGGCTAACTACCCTGAACGGGACTAACTATGGCTACACCTTC
CASSGGAGLTTLNGTNYGYTF
>TRBV4-1|TRBJ1-6|NA|NA
TGCGCCAGCAGCCAAGAATCACTCATGGGTTCACCCCTCCACTTT
CASSQESLMGSPLHF
>TRBV2|TRBJ1-2|few|TRBD1
TGTGCCGGATCCGAGGACAGGAACTATGGCTACACCTTC
CAGSEDRNYGYTF
>TRBV29-1|TRBJ2-1|NA|NA
TGCAGCGTTGAAGATCCGGGGTATGAGCAGTTCTTC
CSVEDPGYEQFF
>TRBV5-8|TRBJ2-7|NA|NA
TGTGCCAGCAGCCCGGGGACTTCAAGCTCCTACGAGCAGTACTTC
CASSPGTSSSYEQYF
>TRBV11-2|TRBJ2-7|NA|TRBD2
TGTGCCAGCAGCTCCGGACTAGCGGGACCCTACGAGCAGTACTTC
CASSSGLAGPYEQYF
>TRBV2|TRBJ2-1|NA|TRBD2
TGTGCCAGCAGCCTACTAGCGGATGAGCAGTTCTTC
CASSLLADEQFF
>TRBV7-9|TRBJ2-5|NA|NA
TGTGCCAGCAGCCTTTCTGTAGGGTCAGAGACCCAGTACTTC
CASSLSVGSETQYF
>TRBV29-1|TRBJ2-1|NA|TRBD2
TGCAGCGTTGGGCGGGAGGTCTACAATGAGCAGTTCTTC
CSVGREVYNEQFF
>TRBV2|TRBJ2-7|NA|TRBD1
TGTGCCAGCAGACAGGGGGCCAACGAGCAGTACTTC
CASRQGANEQYF
>TRBV11-3|TRBJ2-2|NA|TRBD1
TGTGCCAGCAGCTACGACAGGGAGTACACCGGGGAGCTGTTTTTT
CASSYDREYTGELFF
>TRBV7-9|TRBJ2-1|NA|TRBD1
TGTGCCAGCAGCTCTGGGACAGGACCCAACAATGAGCAGTTCTTC
CASSSGTGPNNEQFF
>TRBV6-5|TRBJ1-1|NA|NA
TGTGCCAGCAGTTACTCACGGTCCACTGAAGCTTTCTTT
CASSYSRSTEAFF
>TRBV6-1|TRBJ1-2|NA|NA
TGTGCCAGCAGTGAGTTAAGAGCCGGAGACTATGGCTACACCTTC
CASSELRAGDYGYTF
>TRBV7-2|TRBJ1-5|NA|NA
TGTGCCAGCAGCTTAGTGGGGGCGGGGTATAGCAATCAGCCCCAGCATTTT
CASSLVGAGYSNQPQHF
>TRBV19|TRBJ2-7|NA|TRBD2
TGTGCCAGTAGTATAGCTACTAGCGGGAGGTACGAGCAGTACTTC
CASSIATSGRYEQYF
>TRBV7-9|TRBJ2-5|NA|NA
TGTGCCAGCGCCAGGCTGGAGACCCAGTACTTC
CASARLETQYF
>TRBV30|TRBJ2-7|NA|NA
TGTGCCTGGAGTGAGGGGTCAATTGACTACGAGCAGTACTTC
CAWSEGSIDYEQYF
>TRBV5-6|TRBJ1-2|NA|TRBD1
TGTGCCAGCAGCAACAAACAGGGGGCGCTTGGCTACACCTTC
CASSNKQGALGYTF
>TRBV5-6|TRBJ2-5|NA|NA
TGTGCCAGCAGCTTGGCGTATCGGCCCCAAGAGACCCAGTACTTC
CASSLAYRPQETQYF
>TRBV5-1|TRBJ2-1|once|TRBD2
TGCGCCAGCAGCTATCTGACTAGCGGTAACAATGAGCAGTTCTTC
CASSYLTSGNNEQFF
>TRBV28|TRBJ2-6|NA|NA
TGTGCCAGCCGACTAGGGGCTGGGGCCAACGTCCTGACTTTC
CASRLGAGANVLTF
>TRBV18|TRBJ1-1|NA|NA
TGTGCCAGCTCACCAATGAACACTGAAGCTTTCTTT
CASSPMNTEAFF
>TRBV16|TRBJ2-1|NA|TRBD2
TGTGCCAGCAGCCAATCGGCGGCTAGCGGGGACAACAATGAGCAGTTCTTC
CASSQSAASGDNNEQFF
>TRBV7-9|TRBJ2-7|NA|NA
TGTGCCAGCAGCCTACAGGGCTACGAGCAGTACTTC
CASSLQGYEQYF
>TRBV9|TRBJ1-1|NA|NA
TGTGCCAGCAGCGTAGACACCACTGAAGCTTTCTTT
CASSVDTTEAFF
>TRBV27|TRBJ2-7|NA|NA
TGTGCCAGCAGTTCAATGTACGAGCAGTACTTC
CASSSMYEQYF
>TRBV21-1|TRBJ1-5|NA|NA
TGTGCCAGCAGCTTGGAGAAGGGAGTGGGTCCCCAGCATTTT
CASSLEKGVGPQHF
>TRBV2|TRBJ2-1|NA|TRBD2
TGTGCCAGCACAGCGGGAGGAGGGTTTTACAATGAGCAGTTCTTC
CASTAGGGFYNEQFF
>TRBV19|TRBJ2-1|NA|NA
TGTGCCAGTAGTATAGATATGGGGGAGGCGGCCAATGAGCAGTTCTTC
CASSIDMGEAANEQFF
>TRBV9|TRBJ2-7|NA|TRBD2
TGTGCCAGCAGCGTAAGCGGGATAGGGAACGAGCAGTACTTC
CASSVSGIGNEQYF
>TRBV7-9|TRBJ2-1|NA|NA
TGTGCCAGCAGCTTAATCACGGGCTCCTACAATGAGCAGTTCTTC
CASSLITGSYNEQFF
>TRBV28|TRBJ1-3|NA|NA
TGTGCCAGCAGTTTATCCCTCTCTGGAAACACCATATATTTT
CASSLSLSGNTIYF
>TRBV7-8|TRBJ2-2|NA|NA
TGTGCCAGCAGCTTAGGACACGACACCGGGGAGCTGTTTTTT
CASSLGHDTGELFF
>TRBV28|TRBJ2-7|NA|TRBD1
TGTGCCAGCAGTTTATCCCCAGGGGGCGAGCAGTACTTC
CASSLSPGGEQYF
>TRBV28|TRBJ2-1|NA|TRBD1
TGTGCCAGCAGTCAACTGACAGGGCCGGCGAACTACTACAATGAGCAGTTCTTC
CASSQLTGPANYYNEQFF
>TRBV30|TRBJ2-2|NA|NA
TGTGCCTGGAGTACATTACAGATTCTAAGGAACACCGGGGAGCTGTTTTTT
CAWSTLQILRNTGELFF
>TRBV28|TRBJ1-5|NA|TRBD1
TGTGCCAGCAGTTTTCCGGACAGGGATCAGCCCCAGCATTTT
CASSFPDRDQPQHF
>TRBV6-5|TRBJ2-5|NA|NA
TGTGCCAGCAGTTACCAGGGGCCGGAGACCCAGTACTTC
CASSYQGPETQYF
>TRBV9|TRBJ1-1|NA|TRBD1
TGTGCCAGCAGCGTAGAGGGGGCGGCCATGAACACTGAAGCTTTCTTT
CASSVEGAAMNTEAFF